These T cell receptor beta chains were read from a single sample in a study of cytomegalovirus exposure and HLA in healthy donors. Method: immunoSEQ multiplex PCR; TCRdb's copy keeps in-frame clones and lacks some. Of a few hundred thousand clones in the sample, 70% to 80% were seen once. Sequenced sample: PBMCs. The receptors originated from a woman in her twenties or thirties in good health and CMV-seronegative. Both conserved end residues are part of each CDR3. D genes are given only for firm matches. Clone size, where shown, is once, few, many, or a class for clones that have expanded.

TRBV2	TRBD1	13	TRBJ2-7	.	CATLRDSSYEQYF	TGTGCCACTCTCCGGGACAGCTCCTACGAGCAGTACTTC
TRBV30	.	16	TRBJ1-6	.	CAWLQGKGLGNSPLHF	TGTGCCTGGTTACAGGGAAAGGGGCTCGGAAATTCACCCCTCCACTTT
TRBV25-1	.	14	TRBJ1-2	few	CASSADLKNYGYTF	TGTGCCAGCAGTGCAGACTTGAAGAACTATGGCTACACCTTC
TRBV10-2	.	13	TRBJ2-7	.	CASIGQTDYEQYF	TGCGCCAGCATCGGACAGACCGACTACGAGCAGTACTTC
TRBV7-6	.	13	TRBJ1-6	.	CASTHGGGSPLHF	TGTGCCAGCACCCATGGGGGCGGTTCACCCCTCCACTTT
TRBV5-6	.	16	TRBJ1-3	.	CASSLGYADSGNTIYF	TGTGCCAGCAGCCTGGGATATGCGGACTCTGGAAACACCATATATTTT
TRBV9	.	15	TRBJ1-4	few	CASSPRGATNEKLFF	TGTGCCAGCAGCCCAAGAGGAGCAACTAATGAAAAACTGTTTTTT
TRBV11-2	.	16	TRBJ1-1	.	CASSSTGGVRNTEAFF	TGTGCCAGCAGCTCAACGGGGGGTGTGAGGAACACTGAAGCTTTCTTT
TRBV30	TRBD1	13	TRBJ1-1	.	CAWERDRGLEAFF	TGTGCCTGGGAAAGAGACAGGGGGCTCGAAGCTTTCTTT
TRBV7-9	TRBD1	12	TRBJ2-1	few	CASSAGQGGQFF	TGTGCCAGCAGCGCAGGACAGGGTGGGCAGTTCTTC
TRBV7-2	TRBD1	15	TRBJ1-1	.	CASSSKNRGRTEAFF	TGTGCCAGCAGCTCCAAGAACAGGGGGCGGACTGAAGCTTTCTTT
TRBV4-2	.	17	TRBJ2-1	once	CASSQDPEQIWSNEQFF	TGTGCCAGCAGCCAAGATCCAGAACAGATTTGGTCCAATGAGCAGTTCTTC
TRBV5-1	.	15	TRBJ2-5	.	CASSFSGSREETQYF	TGCGCCAGCAGCTTTAGTGGCAGTAGGGAGGAGACCCAGTACTTC
TRBV19	TRBD1	14	TRBJ1-2	.	CASSPGTENYGYTF	TGTGCCAGTAGCCCCGGGACAGAGAACTATGGCTACACCTTC
TRBV5-4	.	14	TRBJ2-7	.	CASSLDKGRYEQYF	TGTGCCAGCAGCTTGGATAAGGGGCGGTACGAGCAGTACTTC
TRBV5-1	TRBD2	15	TRBJ2-5	.	CASSRGGQDEETQYF	TGCGCCAGCAGCCGCGGGGGGCAGGATGAAGAGACCCAGTACTTC
TRBV23-1	TRBD1	15	TRBJ1-5	.	CASQQPQGKDQPQHF	TGCGCCAGCCAGCAACCACAGGGGAAGGATCAGCCCCAGCATTTT
TRBV30	.	15	TRBJ1-5	.	CAWATGRADNRPQHF	TGTGCCTGGGCTACGGGGAGGGCCGACAATCGGCCCCAGCATTTT
TRBV28	TRBD1	12	TRBJ1-2	.	CASRTGAYGYTF	TGTGCCAGCAGAACAGGGGCCTATGGCTACACCTTC
TRBV5-1	TRBD1	16	TRBJ1-6	.	CASSFSRGQHNSPLHF	TGCGCCAGCAGCTTCAGTCGGGGACAGCATAATTCACCCCTCCACTTT
TRBV19	.	15	TRBJ1-5	few	CASSRGGTNNQPQHF	TGTGCCAGTTCAAGGGGCGGAACGAACAATCAGCCCCAGCATTTT
TRBV27	TRBD1	18	TRBJ1-5	once	CASSPTLKTGGWNQPQHF	TGTGCCAGCAGTCCCACCCTTAAGACAGGGGGATGGAATCAGCCCCAGCATTTT
TRBV19	TRBD2	13	TRBJ2-1	.	CASAGGPINEQFF	TGTGCCAGCGCGGGAGGGCCTATTAATGAGCAGTTCTTC
TRBV9	.	14	TRBJ2-5	.	CASSYRRDSETQYF	TGTGCCAGCAGCTATAGACGGGACTCGGAGACCCAGTACTTC
TRBV5-4	.	14	TRBJ2-7	.	CASSFRGMEYEQYF	TGTGCCAGCAGTTTTAGGGGGATGGAATACGAGCAGTACTTC
TRBV11-2	TRBD1	15	TRBJ2-1	.	CASSYDDRAVDEQFF	TGTGCCAGCAGCTATGATGACAGGGCGGTGGATGAGCAGTTCTTC
TRBV9	.	15	TRBJ2-1	.	CASSVVGLRDNEQFF	TGTGCCAGCAGCGTAGTTGGACTAAGGGACAATGAGCAGTTCTTC
TRBV5-5	TRBD1	15	TRBJ1-4	.	CASSQGTGFNEKLFF	TGTGCCAGCAGCCAAGGGACAGGGTTTAATGAAAAACTGTTTTTT
TRBV30	.	11	TRBJ2-7	.	CAWSGSYEQYF	TGTGCCTGGAGCGGTTCCTACGAGCAGTACTTC
TRBV12-5	.	16	TRBJ2-3	.	CASGLVAGLSTDTQYF	TGTGCTAGTGGTTTGGTGGCAGGGCTTAGCACAGATACGCAGTATTTT
TRBV6-4	TRBD1	13	TRBJ2-7	.	CASSEIQGAEQYF	TGTGCCAGCAGCGAAATACAGGGGGCCGAGCAGTACTTC
TRBV6-6	TRBD1	12	TRBJ2-7	.	CARGTGDYEQYF	TGTGCCAGGGGAACAGGGGACTACGAGCAGTACTTC
TRBV5-4	.	13	TRBJ2-7	.	CASSLAEGSEQYF	TGTGCCAGCAGCTTGGCCGAAGGGAGCGAGCAGTACTTC
TRBV21-1	.	14	TRBJ1-3	.	CASSPGQDWNTIYF	TGTGCCAGCAGCCCTGGACAGGACTGGAACACCATATATTTT
TRBV6-1	.	15	TRBJ1-3	.	CASGSTGLAGNTIYF	TGTGCCAGCGGGAGTACAGGGCTGGCCGGAAACACCATATATTTT
TRBV6-5	.	14	TRBJ2-6	few	CASSTSSGANVLTF	TGTGCCAGCAGTACCAGCTCTGGGGCCAACGTCCTGACTTTC
TRBV7-9	.	12	TRBJ2-3	.	CSSSFVPDTQYF	TGTTCCAGCAGCTTCGTCCCAGATACGCAGTATTTT
TRBV7-9	TRBD1	14	TRBJ1-4	.	CASSLDRANEKLFF	TGTGCCAGCAGCCTGGACAGGGCAAATGAAAAACTGTTTTTT
TRBV6-6	.	14	TRBJ2-2	once	CASSHPPRLPELFF	TGTGCCAGCAGTCATCCACCGCGGTTACCGGAGCTGTTTTTT
TRBV7-3	.	13	TRBJ2-5	.	CASSLIGWETQYF	TGTGCCAGCAGCCTCATCGGGTGGGAGACCCAGTACTTC
TRBV7-9	.	16	TRBJ2-2	.	CASSSAGQLNTGELFF	TGTGCCAGCAGCTCCGCCGGACAGCTAAACACCGGGGAGCTGTTTTTT
TRBV7-9	.	15	TRBJ1-5	.	CASSLEAGLNQPQHF	TGTGCCAGCAGCTTAGAGGCAGGCTTAAATCAGCCCCAGCATTTT
TRBV6-6	.	14	TRBJ1-1	once	CASSYSRGGTEAFF	TGTGCCAGCAGTTACTCCAGGGGAGGGACTGAAGCTTTCTTT
TRBV11-3	.	13	TRBJ2-2	.	CASSLGGTGELFF	TGTGCCAGCAGCTTAGGAGGTACCGGGGAGCTGTTTTTT
TRBV7-9	.	13	TRBJ2-5	.	CASSGRGSTEQYF	TGTGCCAGCAGCGGGAGGGGGTCTACAGAGCAGTACTTC
TRBV4-1	TRBD2	20	TRBJ2-3	few	CASSPPGLAPTALSTDTQYF	TGCGCCAGCAGCCCTCCGGGACTAGCGCCAACCGCCCTTAGCACAGATACGCAGTATTTT
TRBV5-1	.	15	TRBJ2-5	once	CASSLGLALKETQYF	TGCGCCAGCAGCTTGGGGCTAGCTCTAAAAGAGACCCAGTACTTC
TRBV19	.	19	TRBJ1-3	.	CASSTNSPLTPLSGNTIYF	TGTGCCAGTAGTACCAACAGTCCCCTAACGCCCCTCTCTGGAAACACCATATATTTT
TRBV5-8	.	15	TRBJ2-6	few	CASSKRGSGANVLTF	TGTGCCAGCAGCAAAAGGGGGTCTGGGGCCAACGTCCTGACTTTC
TRBV11-2	.	15	TRBJ2-7	.	CASTTGRGPLYEQYF	TGTGCCAGCACCACGGGTCGAGGTCCTCTTTACGAGCAGTACTTC
TRBV5-1	.	15	TRBJ2-2	once	CASSLAAGRTGELFF	TGCGCCAGCAGCTTGGCGGCAGGTCGAACCGGGGAGCTGTTTTTT
TRBV10-2	TRBD2	16	TRBJ2-7	.	CASGRLAGTPSYEQYF	TGCGCCAGCGGTCGACTAGCGGGAACACCCTCCTACGAGCAGTACTTC
TRBV10-3	.	15	TRBJ2-1	.	CAISDLGGEHDEQFF	TGTGCCATCAGTGACCTTGGAGGGGAACACGATGAGCAGTTCTTC